The present T cell receptor beta chain was sequenced within a study of cytomegalovirus exposure and HLA in healthy donors. Germline CDR1 reads MNHNS; CDR2 reads SASEGT. V was clipped by 5 bases and J by 4 bases, with 15 bases between them. The length of the CDR3 is 15 residues. Here immunoSEQ multiplex PCR was the method, and the copy in TCRdb shows in-frame clones only, minus some. The sample shows 130,000 or so clones, around 90% of them seen only once. The rearrangement uses TRBV6-1 and TRBJ1-5; D unresolved. Sequencing was carried out using PBMCs. The clonotype was recovered from a woman under 30 in good health and CMV-seronegative. In DNA form, the CDR3 reads TGTGCCAGCAGTTTACTGAACTCCTATAATCAGCCCCAGCATTTT. It translates to CASSLLNSYNQPQHF.